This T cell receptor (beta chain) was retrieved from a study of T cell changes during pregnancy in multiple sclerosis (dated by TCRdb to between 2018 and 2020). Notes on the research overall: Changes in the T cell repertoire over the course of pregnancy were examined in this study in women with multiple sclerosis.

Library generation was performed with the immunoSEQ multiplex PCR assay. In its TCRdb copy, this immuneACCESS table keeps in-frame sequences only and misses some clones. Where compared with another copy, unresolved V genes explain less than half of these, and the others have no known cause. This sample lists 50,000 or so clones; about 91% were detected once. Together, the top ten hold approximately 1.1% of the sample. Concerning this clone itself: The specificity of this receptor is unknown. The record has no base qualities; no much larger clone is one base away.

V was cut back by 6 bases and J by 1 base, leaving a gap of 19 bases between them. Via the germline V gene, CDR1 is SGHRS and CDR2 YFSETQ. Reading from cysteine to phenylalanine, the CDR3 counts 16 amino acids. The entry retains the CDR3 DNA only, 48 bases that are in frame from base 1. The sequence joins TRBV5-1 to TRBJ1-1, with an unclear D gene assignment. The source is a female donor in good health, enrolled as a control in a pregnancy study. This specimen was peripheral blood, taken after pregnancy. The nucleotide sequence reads TGCGCCAGCAAAAAAGTGGCGGGGAACAGGAACACTGAAGCTTTCTTT. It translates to CASKKVAGNRNTEAFF.